Listed here are 25 T cell receptor beta chains from one sample, sequenced in a study of siplizumab effects on memory and regulatory T cells. Assay used: immunoSEQ multiplex PCR; TCRdb lists only in-frame clones, some missing. The table lists approximately 100,000 clones, 94% of them singletons. Sequences were obtained from Tregs sorted from blood. Receptors originate from a human donor in good health.

V is TRBV2 and J is TRBJ1-4; no reliable D call. Germline values: CDR1 SNHLY, CDR2 FYNNEI. The CDR3 loop spans 15 amino acids. Trimming pared 1 base from V and 7 bases from J, leaving 13 bases between. The CDR3 coding sequence is TGTGCCAGCAGTGAAGTCGGCGGGGTGGGTGAAAAACTGTTTTTT. Protein product: CASSEVGGVGEKLFF.

This chain connects TRBV30 to TRBJ2-3; 10 positions match TRBD2. The germline gives CDR1 GTSNPN, CDR2 SVGIG (reference sequence). Losses at the gene ends were 3 bases for V and 3 bases for J; bases not matched to a gene: 9. The CDR3 length is 16 residues. CDR3 protein: CAWSKAGGPLTDTQYF. In DNA form, the CDR3 reads TGTGCCTGGAGCAAAGCGGGAGGGCCTCTTACAGATACGCAGTATTTT.

This clone was picked up one time. V gene TRBV6-5 combines with J gene TRBJ1-3; TRBD1 matches 8 bases. Losses at the gene ends were 6 bases for V and 4 bases for J; bases not matched to a gene: 8. Germline assignment: CDR1 MNHEY and CDR2 SVGAGI. This CDR3 contains 15 residues. For the CDR3, the DNA is TGTGCCAGCAGCCCTCAGGGGGCGCGGGGAAACACCATATATTTT. Encoded protein: CASSPQGARGNTIYF.

The chain recombines TRBV19 with TRBJ2-1; 9 bases align to TRBD1. Per germline, CDR1 LNHDA and CDR2 SQIVND (reference sequence). The length of the CDR3 is 15 residues. Losses at the gene ends were 7 bases for V and 7 bases for J; bases not matched to a gene: 11. CDR3: CASKGMRQGVNEQFF. The DNA of the CDR3 is TGTGCCAGTAAGGGAATGAGACAGGGGGTAAATGAGCAGTTCTTC. Drawing the rest from reference TRBV19 and TRBJ2-1, the complete variable domain is DGGITQSPKYLFRKEGQNVTLSCEQNLNHDAMYWYRQDPGQGLRLIYYSQIVNDFQKGDIAEGYSVSREKKESFPLTVTSAQKNPTAFYLCASKGMRQGVNEQFFGPGTRLTVL.

The chain has TRBV5-1 and TRBJ2-1; D may be TRBD2 (5 bases). V was cut by 3 bases and J by 7 bases, with 8 bases left in between. Germline V gene data show CDR1 as SGHRS and CDR2 as YFSETQ. This CDR3 spans 12 amino acids. The CDR3 coding sequence is TGCGCCAGCAGCTCCGGACTGAATGAGCAGTTCTTC. It is translated as CASSSGLNEQFF.

This clone was seen just once. The rearrangement joins TRBV5-6 to TRBJ2-1, with D possibly TRBD2 on 6 matching bases. Trimming removed 2 bases from V and 4 bases from J, with 19 bases in between. Germline V CDR1 and CDR2: SGHDT, YYEEEE. This CDR3 is built from 17 residues. The CDR3 DNA sequence: TGTGCCAGCAGCTTTCGTGCATTTGGGCTAGCGTACAATGAGCAGTTCTTC. As protein: CASSFRAFGLAYNEQFF.

V gene TRBV5-1 combines with J gene TRBJ2-7; 7 bases are shared with TRBD2. V was pared by 2 bases and J by 4 bases, with 12 bases of the junction left unmatched. The germline CDR1 and CDR2 sequences are SGHRS and YFSETQ. The CDR3 is 16 amino acids. The CDR3 sequence: CASSFGSGLKRYEQYF. The DNA for the CDR3 is TGCGCCAGCAGCTTCGGTAGCGGGTTAAAGCGGTACGAGCAGTACTTC.

This chain joins TRBV27 and TRBJ2-7, with TRBD2 matching 9 bases. The CDR3 contains 13 residues. Per germline, CDR1 MNHEY and CDR2 SMNVEV (reference sequence). Trimming took 8 bases from V and 6 from J; bases not matched to a gene: 8. CDR3 sequence reads: CASGGLALSEQYF. The CDR3 region has the DNA TGTGCCAGCGGGGGACTAGCCCTTTCCGAGCAGTACTTC.

This clone appeared once. The chain joins TRBV2 to TRBJ1-1, with 10 bases matching TRBD1. Germline CDR1 and CDR2: SNHLY and FYNNEI. CDR3 length equals 13 residues. The junction had 5 bases not matched to a gene; V was cut back by 8 bases and J by 5 bases. The CDR3 is CASDRGPGTEAFF. As DNA, the CDR3 is TGTGCCAGCGACAGGGGGCCCGGGACTGAAGCTTTCTTT.

The rearrangement uses TRBV28 and TRBJ1-3; a weak D match, TRBD1 (5 bases). Per germline, CDR1 MDHEN and CDR2 SYDVKM. Trimming removed 3 bases from V and 5 bases from J, with 11 bases in between. CDR3 length equals 14 residues. CDR3 sequence (DNA): TGTGCCAGCAGTTTTAAGACAGTCAGAAACACCATATATTTT. It is translated as CASSFKTVRNTIYF.

The CDR3 region has the DNA TGTGCCAGCAGGGACCAACAGGGGTTGGTAGATCAGCCCCAGCATTTT. Amino acid sequence: CASRDQQGLVDQPQHF. This chain joins TRBV28 and TRBJ1-5; 7 nucleotides line up with TRBD1. The J segment lost 5 bases and the V segment lost 6 bases, leaving 13 bases of the junction unmatched. CDR1 MDHEN and CDR2 SYDVKM come from the germline V gene. The CDR3 has 16 amino acids.

The chain uses TRBV9 and TRBJ1-4, with D uncertain. The CDR3 is made up of 16 amino acids. CDR1 is SGDLS and CDR2 is YYNGEE in the germline V gene. Trimming took 4 bases from V and 0 from J, leaving 13 bases between them. Written as DNA, the CDR3 is TGTGCCAGCAGCCCCATATTCGGTGCAACTAATGAAAAACTGTTTTTT. Translation: CASSPIFGATNEKLFF.

The chain is built from TRBV5-1 and TRBJ2-6; 7 bases line up with TRBD1. V was pared by 1 base and J by 0 bases, with 7 bases of the junction left unmatched. Germline V gene lookup returns CDR1 SGHRS and CDR2 YFSETQ. The CDR3 extends over 18 amino acids. For the CDR3, the DNA is TGCGCCAGCAGCTTGACGGGACAGTGGAGCTCTGGGGCCAACGTCCTGACTTTC. This codes for CASSLTGQWSSGANVLTF.

The chain is built from TRBV27 and TRBJ2-7; D unclear. CDR1 is MNHEY, CDR2 SMNVEV, per germline (reference sequence). V was trimmed by 1 base and J by 4 bases, leaving 5 bases between them. The CDR3 covers 12 residues. CDR3 residues: CASSLLVYEQYF. CDR3 DNA: TGTGCCAGCAGTTTATTAGTATACGAGCAGTACTTC.

This clone was picked up one time. The chain joins TRBV6-5 to TRBJ2-7; D possibly corresponds to TRBD2 (5 bases). There are 13 residues in the CDR3. With 7 bases removed from V and 5 bases from J, the gap between germline ends came to 15 bases. CDR1 is MNHEY, CDR2 SVGAGI, per germline. The chain's CDR3 is CASIPRTGNEQYF. The CDR3 nucleotides read TGTGCCAGCATCCCCAGGACTGGTAACGAGCAGTACTTC.

V is TRBV12-5 and J is TRBJ2-3; D not certain. The V and J ends lost 3 bases and 4 bases respectively, with 8 bases between them. Germline lookup yields CDR1 LGHNT and CDR2 FRNRAP. The CDR3 consists of 13 residues. CDR3 DNA sequence: TGTGCTAGTGGTTTCCCTGGTTCAGATACGCAGTATTTT. It translates to CASGFPGSDTQYF. The variable domain in full, with the rest retrieved from reference TRBV12-5 and TRBJ2-3, is DARVTQTPRHKVTEMGQEVTMRCQPILGHNTVFWYRQTMMQGLELLAYFRNRAPLDDSGMPKDRFSAEMPDATLATLKIQPSEPRDSAVYFCASGFPGSDTQYFGPGTRLTVL.

This chain uses TRBV21-1 with TRBJ2-3; the table's D call TRBD2 went unverified against the DNA. TRBV21-1 is a known pseudogene. The CDR3 length is 17 residues. The CDR3 protein is CASALYLGGPHPDTQYF. The CDR3 coding sequence is TGTGCCAGCGCCCTTTATTTAGGCGGCCCCCACCCAGATACGCAGTATTTT.

This clone came up once. The chain recombines TRBV2 with TRBJ2-3; 10 nucleotides match TRBD2. The germline gives CDR1 SNHLY, CDR2 FYNNEI. The length of the CDR3 is 15 residues. The junction had 4 bases not matched to a gene; V was cut back by 6 bases and J by 1 base. DNA of the CDR3: TGTGCCAGCAGCGCAGGACTAGCGGGCACAGATACGCAGTATTTT. Amino acids: CASSAGLAGTDTQYF.

The J gene is TRBJ2-1, the V gene TRBV18; 9 nucleotides agree with TRBD2. The CDR3 length is 15 residues. With V trimmed by 6 bases and J by 5 bases, 8 bases remained unmatched. CDR1 and CDR2 from the germline V gene are KGHSH and LQKENI. The CDR3 loop reads CASSPGLANHNEQFF. DNA of the CDR3: TGTGCCAGCTCCCCGGGACTAGCAAACCACAATGAGCAGTTCTTC.

The chain is built from TRBV4-1 and TRBJ2-3; D is possibly TRBD1 (5 bases). This CDR3 is 17 amino acids long. V was clipped by 4 bases and J by 1 base, with 18 bases between them. Looked up from germline, CDR1 is MGHRA and CDR2 is YSYEKL. CDR3: CASSPQGGPMGTDTQYF. The CDR3 DNA is TGCGCCAGCAGCCCCCAGGGCGGCCCGATGGGCACAGATACGCAGTATTTT.

This clone was seen once. The genes are TRBV19 and TRBJ2-3; D possibly uses TRBD1 or TRBD2 (5 bases each). The CDR3 is 13 amino acids. Germline V gene sequence: CDR1 LNHDA, CDR2 SQIVND (reference sequence). V gave up 7 bases and J gave up 2 bases, with 10 bases separating them. The CDR3 spells CASTGADTDTQYF. The CDR3 region has the DNA TGTGCCAGTACCGGGGCCGACACAGATACGCAGTATTTT. The complete variable domain, with remaining parts taken from reference TRBV19 and TRBJ2-3, reads DGGITQSPKYLFRKEGQNVTLSCEQNLNHDAMYWYRQDPGQGLRLIYYSQIVNDFQKGDIAEGYSVSREKKESFPLTVTSAQKNPTAFYLCASTGADTDTQYFGPGTRLTVL.

This clone was seen a handful of times. The CDR3 sequence: CASSPTTGRTEAFF. In DNA, the CDR3 is TGTGCCAGCAGCCCAACGACAGGGAGAACTGAAGCTTTCTTT. The genes are TRBV7-9 and TRBJ1-1; the match to TRBD1 covers 7 bases. This CDR3 region has 14 residues. CDR1 and CDR2 from the germline V gene are SEHNR and FQNEAQ (reference sequence). V was clipped by 5 bases and J by 5 bases; unmatched bases: 8.

The chain employs TRBV5-1 and TRBJ2-7; D remains ambiguous. V was pared by 0 bases and J by 2 bases, with 9 bases between. CDR1 and CDR2 from the germline V gene are SGHRS and YFSETQ. This CDR3 has 14 amino acids. CDR3 amino acids: CASSLVNNPYEQYF. CDR3 in DNA: TGCGCCAGCAGCTTGGTCAACAATCCCTACGAGCAGTACTTC. Combining the CDR3 with reference TRBV5-1 and TRBJ2-7 gives the whole variable domain KAGVTQTPRYLIKTRGQQVTLSCSPISGHRSVSWYQQTPGQGLQFLFEYFSETQRNKGNFPGRFSGRQFSNSRSEMNVSTLELGDSALYLCASSLVNNPYEQYFGPGTRLTVT.

The V gene is TRBV18, the J gene TRBJ2-3; the match to TRBD1 covers 8 bases. The V segment lost 2 bases and the J segment 2 bases; nucleotides outside the gene matches: 12. Germline V gene lookup returns CDR1 KGHSH and CDR2 LQKENI. This CDR3 comprises 18 residues. This chain's CDR3 is CASSPWRRDRRFTDTQYF. DNA for the CDR3: TGTGCCAGCTCACCATGGCGGCGGGACAGGCGATTCACAGATACGCAGTATTTT.

V gene TRBV6-5 combines with J gene TRBJ1-6, with TRBD1 matching over 8 bases. The CDR3 is made up of 14 amino acids. Per the germline V gene, CDR1 is MNHEY and CDR2 is SVGAGI. The V segment lost 6 bases and the J segment 7 bases; nucleotides outside the gene matches: 5. The CDR3 DNA reads TGTGCCAGCAGCCGCCAGGGGGCGAATTCACCCCTCCACTTT. Its protein product is CASSRQGANSPLHF.